This note documents a single TCR beta chain sequence. Its antigen is unidentified. V dropped 6 bases and J dropped 5 bases, with 10 bases sitting between them. There are 12 residues in the CDR3. Per germline, CDR1 SNHLY and CDR2 FYNNEI. The sample belongs to a study of T-cell memory formation after mild COVID-19. General observations from the study: CD8+ contracting clones occupied EMRA, while CD4+ ones occupied mainly CM and EM.

TCRdb called the 5' RACE reads again in MiXCR, with one record for every CDR3 protein. The repertoire holds a few hundred thousand distinct CDR3 sequences, with 15% to 20% as singletons. The origin of this receptor is a man between 18 and 35 years old who had mild COVID-19 (a few samples of this study predate the infection). Cell type and time point are not known. The chain joins TRBV2 to TRBJ1-2, with D hard to call. Sequencing was done on a sample of PBMCs or a T cell subset sorted from them (not recorded which). CDR3 sequence: CASSPRAYGYTF. The DNA of the CDR3 is TGTGCCAGCAGCCCAAGGGCTTATGGCTACACCTTC.